The clone carrying this T cell receptor (beta chain) was seen more than once but under ten times. The antigen is not known. The PCR was carried out with 60 Vbeta primers and 13 Jbeta primers. Assay used: immunoSEQ multiplex PCR; TCRdb lists only in-frame clones, some missing. There are 95,000 to 100,000 clones in the sample; less than 85% occur only once, and roughly 1.8% lies in the top ten. The source of the sample is a study of cytomegalovirus exposure and HLA in healthy donors. The study, taken as a whole, reports: Certain indistinguishable V segments, among them TRBV6-2 and TRBV6-3, were excluded. According to an earlier analysis, most TCR beta V segments yielded productive rearrangements about 87% or about 30% of the time. The CMV antigen specificity of a few CMV-associated chains was confirmed through in vitro analysis.

The ends were cut back, 3 bases at V and 0 bases at J, with 6 bases in the middle. The CDR3 covers 15 residues. The germline V gene has CDR1 SNHLY and CDR2 FYNNEI. The clonotype originates from a male donor in good health and CMV-seronegative. The material sequenced was PBMCs. V gene TRBV2 combines with J gene TRBJ2-6; no reliable D call. The DNA of the CDR3 is TGTGCCAGCAGTGATTGGGCCTCTGGGGCCAACGTCCTGACTTTC. It yields the protein CASSDWASGANVLTF. The complete variable domain, with remaining parts taken from reference TRBV2 and TRBJ2-6, reads EPEVTQTPSHQVTQMGQEVILRCVPISNHLYFYWYRQILGQKVEFLVSFYNNEISEKSEIFDDQFSVERPDGSNFTLKIRSTKLEDSAMYFCASSDWASGANVLTFGAGSRLTVL.